This TCR beta chain derives from a study of cytomegalovirus exposure and HLA in healthy donors. Study-level information: There were about 85 million unique TCRs (from HLA-typed donors) in an early data release.

Use of 60 Vbeta and 13 Jbeta primers characterized the PCR. TCRdb's copy holds only in-frame clones and misses some; the assay was immunoSEQ multiplex PCR. Altogether just under 80,000 clones are present, 60% to 85% being singletons, with the ten largest covering 4% to 5%. Germline loops: CDR1 SGDLS, CDR2 YYNGEE. V was shortened by 5 bases and J by 4 bases, with 15 bases between the two germline ends. The CDR3 runs to 14 residues. This clone was seen a few times. Its matching antigen is unknown. The donors (healthy individuals) were bone marrow donors. Study-wide results and caveats: Sequencing had likely introduced a cluster of highly shared sequence variants as an artifact. Trimming of TCR beta V- and J-genes showed a link, identified in a later analysis, to a missense DCLRE1C variant.

The V and J genes are TRBV9 and TRBJ1-1; D is possibly TRBD1 (5 bases). The material sequenced was PBMCs. This sequence originates from a man aged 40-49 years in good health and CMV-seronegative. The CDR3 is CASRPGGVGTEAFF. The CDR3, as DNA: TGTGCCAGCAGGCCGGGGGGGGTGGGCACTGAAGCTTTCTTT.